This passage covers 9 T cell receptor beta chains from one sample sequenced in a study of tumor-infiltrating lymphocytes in primary liver carcinoma. The researchers produced TCR beta cDNA from around 500 ng total RNA with a constant-region primer. Generation of the TCR beta libraries relied on three nested multiplex PCR rounds using slightly modified ARM-PCR. In the first two PCR rounds, TRBV1-TRBV30 forward primers were paired with a C-beta reverse primer, and each round lasted around 10 cycles. TCRdb recomputed calls from the multiplex PCR reads with MiXCR, one row per CDR3 protein. The sample has 310,000 or so distinct CDR3 sequences, 58% seen once; the top ten hold over 15%. Blood RNA was derived from unsorted whole blood, and germline DNA was extracted too. Material for sequencing was peripheral blood. Receptors originate from a woman in her thirties with primary liver carcinoma and hepatitis B virus infection.

Remarks on this clonotype: Here the CDR3 omits its conserved ending phenylalanine or tryptophan, so a read error is the likely source. The DNA is omitted, as the CDR3 cannot be located on it reliably, and the CDR3 follows TCRdb's listing. V usage is TRBV7-9 and J usage is TRBJ2-7; the table calls TRBD2, which could not be checked here. Germline loops: CDR1 SEHNR, CDR2 FQNEAQ (reference sequence). Ends included, the CDR3 has 13 residues. The CDR3 reads CASSRASSGIPKS.

As concerns this clonotype: A junction boundary mismatches the germline segment, possibly from a read error. The chain has TRBV12-5 and TRBJ1-5; D is uncertain. Germline V gene sequence: CDR1 LGHNT, CDR2 FRNRAP. The CDR3 is 15 residues long. CDR3 sequence: CASGSGETSNLPQHF. Written as DNA, the CDR3 is TGTGCTAGTGGTTCGGGAGAGACGAGCAATCTGCCCCAGCATTTT.

There are a few counts of this clonotype. This chain uses TRBV7-9 with TRBJ2-1; 10 bases match TRBD1. V gave up 4 bases and J gave up 14 bases; unmatched junction bases: 8. Germline-derived CDR1 and CDR2 are SEHNR and FQNEAQ (reference sequence). CDR3 length equals 13 residues. The CDR3 region is CASSSRDGTGEFF. CDR3 nucleotides: TGTGCCAGCAGCTCCCGGGACGGGACAGGGGAGTTCTTC.

About this clonotype itself: A much larger clone differs by one base, so this may be a read error. This sequence joins TRBV29-1 and TRBJ2-7; 10 bases fit TRBD1. CDR3 length: 15 residues. Germline loops: CDR1 SQVTM, CDR2 ANQGSEA. After removal of 7 bases from V and 3 bases from J, the junction contained 12 bases not matched to a gene. The CDR3 DNA reads as TGCAGCGCTGAGTCCGGGACAGGGGTTTTCTACGAGCAGTACTTC. Translating it yields CSAESGTGVFYEQYF.

About this clonotype itself: One end of the junction fails to match germline, which may point to a read error. This sequence joins TRBV10-2 and TRBJ2-3; D is perhaps TRBD1 (5 bases). The CDR3 has 18 residues. Looked up from germline, CDR1 is WSHSY and CDR2 is SAAADI. The CDR3 nucleotides are TGCGCCAGCATGATGCCGTATGGTGGGCCTAACGCCACAGGTACGCAGTATTTT. This encodes CASMMPYGGPNATGTQYF.

CDR3 sequence reads: CASSDPGTGSYEQYF. The CDR3, as DNA: TGTGCCAGCAGTGATCCCGGGACAGGGAGCTACGAGCAGTACTTC. The chain combines TRBV28 with TRBJ2-7; 9 nucleotides line up with TRBD1. Germline V gene sequence: CDR1 MDHEN, CDR2 SYDVKM. Trimming at V came to 5 bases and at J to 3 bases, leaving 8 bases not matched to a gene. The CDR3 runs 15 residues.

Remarks on this clonotype: This may be a read error: a much more frequent sequence differs by one nucleotide. The chain recombines TRBV11-2 with TRBJ1-6, with D perhaps TRBD1 (5 bases). CDR3 length: 14 residues. The germline V gene has CDR1 SGHAT and CDR2 FQNNGV. Trimming took 4 bases from V and 10 from J, leaving 14 bases between them. Here the CDR3 DNA reads TGTGCCAGCAGCTGGGGGGGTTTGAGGTCACCCCTCCACTTT. This encodes CASSWGGLRSPLHF.

There are a few counts of this clonotype. J is TRBJ1-1 and V is TRBV6-5; D remains unclear. Germline assignment: CDR1 MNHEY and CDR2 SVGAGI. Trimming stripped 8 bases from V and 6 bases from J, with 16 bases between. The CDR3 is 13 residues long. The CDR3 loop is CASHRISGAEAFF. CDR3 coding DNA: TGTGCCAGCCACCGAATATCTGGCGCTGAAGCTTTCTTT.

The rearrangement links TRBV12-3 or TRBV12-4 to TRBJ2-2; 14 nucleotides agree with TRBD2. V lost 3 bases and J lost 7; bases outside the gene matches: 1. The CDR3 is 15 residues long. In DNA, the CDR3 is TGTGCCAGCAGTTTGGGACTAGCGGGAGTCGGGGAGCTGTTTTTT. Protein sequence: CASSLGLAGVGELFF.